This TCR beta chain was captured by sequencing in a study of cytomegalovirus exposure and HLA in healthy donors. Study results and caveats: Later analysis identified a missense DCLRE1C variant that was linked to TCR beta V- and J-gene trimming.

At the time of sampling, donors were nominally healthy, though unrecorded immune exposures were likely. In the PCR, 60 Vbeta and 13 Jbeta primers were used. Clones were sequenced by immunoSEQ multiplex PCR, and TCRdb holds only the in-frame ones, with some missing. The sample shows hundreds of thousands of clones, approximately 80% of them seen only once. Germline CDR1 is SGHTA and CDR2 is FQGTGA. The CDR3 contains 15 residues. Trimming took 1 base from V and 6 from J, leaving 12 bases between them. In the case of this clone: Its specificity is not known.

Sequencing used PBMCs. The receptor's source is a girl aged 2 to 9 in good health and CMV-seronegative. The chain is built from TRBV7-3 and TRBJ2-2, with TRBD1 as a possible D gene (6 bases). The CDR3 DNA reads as TGTGCCAGCAGCTTAATGGGGCGGACAGCCGGGGAGCTGTTTTTT. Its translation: CASSLMGRTAGELFF.